The rows below give T cell receptor beta chains drawn from one sample of a study of blood T cell repertoires in COVID-19. The assay was immunoSEQ multiplex PCR, and TCRdb's table has in-frame clones only and misses some. The table shows approximately 200,000 clones, with 80% to 90% occurring only once. Sequenced sample: peripheral blood. Receptor source: a woman aged 50 to 65 with acute or convalescent COVID-19. The CDR3 runs from the conserved cysteine through the conserved F or W. A D gene is named only where the DNA matches it firmly. Not every row has a clone size; where given, it reads once, few, many or a size class.

abundance | j_gene | d_gene | v_gene | CDR3nt | CDR3aa
once | TRBJ2-5 | TRBD2 | TRBV20-1 | TGCAGTGCTAGTTTACTAGCGGGAGGAAAGATAGAGACCCAGTACTTC | CSASLLAGGKIETQYF
NA | TRBJ1-4 | NA | TRBV7-2 | TGTGCCAGCAGCTTAGTACGGGGATCCCTGCATGAAAAACTGTTTTTT | CASSLVRGSLHEKLFF
NA | TRBJ2-5 | TRBD2 | TRBV4-2 | TGTGCCAGCAGCCAGACTAGCGGGGGGGCGCGGGAGACCCAGTACTTC | CASSQTSGGARETQYF
once | TRBJ2-1 | NA | TRBV5-1 | TGCGCCAGCAGCTTAGACTCGCTGACTTTCTCCTACAATGAGCAGTTCTTC | CASSLDSLTFSYNEQFF
NA | TRBJ1-3 | NA | TRBV7-2 | TGTGCCAGCAGCCCATGGACAGCAGGAAACACCATATATTTT | CASSPWTAGNTIYF
NA | TRBJ1-1 | NA | TRBV4-1 | TGCGCCAGCAGCCAAGACAAGGAGTTCCGGAGGACTGAAGCTTTCTTT | CASSQDKEFRRTEAFF
NA | TRBJ1-1 | NA | TRBV5-1 | TGCGCCAGCAGCTTACCACAGAACACTGAAGCTTTCTTT | CASSLPQNTEAFF
few | TRBJ1-1 | TRBD1 | TRBV5-1 | TGCGCCAGCCGTCAGGGGGCGGAGAACACTGAAGCTTTCTTT | CASRQGAENTEAFF
NA | TRBJ2-7 | TRBD1 | TRBV14 | TGTGCCAGCAGCCGGCCGGGACAGGGTTACGAGCAGTACTTC | CASSRPGQGYEQYF
once | TRBJ1-1 | NA | TRBV10-3 | TGTGCCATCATGTCGGGTGGGAGCACTGAAGCTTTCTTT | CAIMSGGSTEAFF
NA | TRBJ1-4 | NA | TRBV5-1 | TGCGCCAGCAGCCCGGACAGAAATGAAAAACTGTTTTTT | CASSPDRNEKLFF
NA | TRBJ2-6 | TRBD1 | TRBV7-9 | TGTGCCAGCACCCCGTGGGGGACAGGTAGCTCTGGGGCCAACGTCCTGACTTTC | CASTPWGTGSSGANVLTF
NA | TRBJ1-2 | TRBD1 | TRBV3-1/TRBV3-2 | TGTGCCAGCAGCCAAGATCCTGGAACAGGGGGCTCGGGTGGCTACACCTTC | CASSQDPGTGGSGGYTF
NA | TRBJ2-7 | TRBD1 | TRBV24-1 | TGTGCCACCAGTGATCCGGACAGGGCCCACGAGCAGTACTTC | CATSDPDRAHEQYF
few | TRBJ1-2 | NA | TRBV6-1 | TGTGCCAGCAGTGAGTCCGTTAACTATGGCTACACCTTC | CASSESVNYGYTF
NA | TRBJ1-1 | NA | TRBV6-5 | TGTGCCAGCAGTCGCACAGGGAACACTGAAGCTTTCTTT | CASSRTGNTEAFF
NA | TRBJ1-4 | NA | TRBV19 | TGTGCCAGTAGTAGAGAGCAGGAAAAACTGTTTTTT | CASSREQEKLFF
few | TRBJ2-1 | TRBD2 | TRBV6-2/TRBV6-3 | TGTGCCAGCAGTTACTTACCGGGACTAGCGGGGGGAACCTACTCCTACAATGAGCAGTTCTTC | CASSYLPGLAGGTYSYNEQFF
NA | TRBJ1-3 | NA | TRBV19 | TGTGCCAGTACCCTATTAGCGGAATTAGGTGGAAACACCATATATTTT | CASTLLAELGGNTIYF
NA | TRBJ2-7 | TRBD1 | TRBV7-2 | TGTGCCAGCTGCCGGGACAGGGGATCCTACGAGCAGTACTTT | CASCRDRGSYEQYF
NA | TRBJ1-2 | NA | TRBV5-6 | TGTGCCAGCAGCCCAGGACAGATCTATGGCTACACCTTC | CASSPGQIYGYTF
NA | TRBJ1-4 | NA | TRBV4-3 | TGCGCCAGCAGCCAAGGAGGGGGTACTAATGAAAAACTGTTTTTT | CASSQGGGTNEKLFF
NA | TRBJ1-2 | TRBD1 | TRBV5-5 | TGTGCCAGCAGTCAAAGGACCGCAGGGGGGACACGGTATGGCTACACCTTC | CASSQRTAGGTRYGYTF
NA | TRBJ1-2 | NA | TRBV7-3 | TGTGCCAGCAGCCTCCCGTCCCTAGGCCTATATGGCTACACCTTC | CASSLPSLGLYGYTF
once | TRBJ2-5 | TRBD1 | TRBV11-3 | TGTGCCAGCAGCCCTAGCCCGGGACAGGCAACCCAGTACTTC | CASSPSPGQATQYF
NA | TRBJ2-7 | TRBD2 | TRBV28 | TGTGCCAGCAGTTGGGGGACTAGCGGGGGGCCCGCCTACGAGCAGTACTTC | CASSWGTSGGPAYEQYF
once | TRBJ2-7 | NA | TRBV6-5 | TGTGCCAGCCAGAGAGGGAGCTCCTACGAGCAGTACTTC | CASQRGSSYEQYF
NA | TRBJ1-1 | NA | TRBV11-2 | TGTGCCAGCAGCCGGGGGTGGCAGGGAACTGAAGCTTTCTTT | CASSRGWQGTEAFF
NA | TRBJ2-1 | TRBD1 | TRBV7-2 | TGTGCCAGCAGCTCGAACAGGGGGCGAGGCTCCTACAATGAGCAGTTCTTC | CASSSNRGRGSYNEQFF
NA | TRBJ2-2 | TRBD1 | TRBV27 | TGTGCCAGTTCCCCCGGGACAGGGACCGGGGAGCTGTTTTTT | CASSPGTGTGELFF
NA | TRBJ2-7 | NA | TRBV6-5 | TGTGCCAGCACCCTAAACCGGGGGAATGGAAACGAGCAGTACTTC | CASTLNRGNGNEQYF
NA | TRBJ1-2 | TRBD1 | TRBV2 | TGTGCCAGCAGACCCAGGGGGGCGGGCTATGGCTACACCTTC | CASRPRGAGYGYTF
NA | TRBJ2-7 | NA | TRBV6-5 | TGTGCCAGCATCGGTGCCAGGTACTACGAGCAGTACTTC | CASIGARYYEQYF
NA | TRBJ1-6 | TRBD1 | TRBV30 | TGTGCCTGGAGTCTGGACAGGTCTAGGAATTCACCCCTCCACTTT | CAWSLDRSRNSPLHF
NA | TRBJ2-2 | NA | TRBV7-2 | TGTGCCAGCAGCTACCAGGGGAACGGGGAGCTGTTTTTT | CASSYQGNGELFF
NA | TRBJ2-2 | TRBD2 | TRBV11-3 | TGTGCCAGCAGCCCACCGGGACTAGCGGGGTACACCGGGGAGCTGTTTTTT | CASSPPGLAGYTGELFF
NA | TRBJ2-4 | TRBD1 | TRBV5-4 | TGTGCCAGCAGCTCACAGGGGATCCCCGGGAACATTCAGTACTTC | CASSSQGIPGNIQYF
few | TRBJ1-1 | NA | TRBV2 | TGTGCCAGCAGTATTAGGAGGAACACTGAAGCTTTCTTT | CASSIRRNTEAFF
few | TRBJ2-1 | TRBD2 | TRBV24-1 | TGTGCCACCAGTGAAGCGGGGGGCTTAAATGAGCAGTTCTTC | CATSEAGGLNEQFF
NA | TRBJ1-5 | TRBD1 | TRBV30 | TGTGCCTGGAGTGTACAGGGGGGGTTTCAGCCCCAGCATTTT | CAWSVQGGFQPQHF
NA | TRBJ2-1 | NA | TRBV18 | TGTGCCAGCTCACCAAGTCTACAGAATGAGCAGTTCTTC | CASSPSLQNEQFF
NA | TRBJ2-1 | NA | TRBV5-1 | TGCGCCAGCAGCTTGGGCGACTACAATGAGCAGTTCTTC | CASSLGDYNEQFF
NA | TRBJ2-5 | NA | TRBV24-1 | TGTGCCACCAGTGATTCCTCCCAGGAGACCCAGTACTTC | CATSDSSQETQYF
NA | TRBJ2-1 | NA | TRBV11-2 | TGTGCCAGCAGATTAAGCGGCTACTCCTACAATGAGCAGTTCTTC | CASRLSGYSYNEQFF
NA | TRBJ2-1 | TRBD2 | TRBV10-3 | TGTGCCATCTCTACTAGCGGGAGGGGCAATGAGCAGTTCTTC | CAISTSGRGNEQFF
NA | TRBJ2-3 | NA | TRBV7-9 | TGTGCCAGCAGCTCCGGCAGGGATACGCAGTATTTT | CASSSGRDTQYF